This is a list of T cell receptor beta chains from one sample in a study of CD8 T cells in ankylosing spondylitis. Each CDR3 protein gets one entry after TCRdb re-called the 5' RACE reads with MiXCR. The table includes about 360,000 distinct CDR3 sequences, roughly 22% detected once. Source material: blood, either unsorted or a sorted T cell fraction (not recorded which). These receptors were obtained from a male donor with ankylosing spondylitis or in good health (not recorded which). Both conserved end residues are part of each CDR3. D genes are given only for firm matches. Clone size appears in some rows only: once, few, many, or a class for an expanded clone.

len,j_gene,v_gene,d_gene,abundance,CDR3nt,CDR3aa
18,TRBJ2-1,TRBV10-3,TRBD2,.,TGTGCCATCAGTGTGACTAGCGGGGGGCCAAGCTCCTACAATGAGCAGTTCTTC,CAISVTSGGPSSYNEQFF
15,TRBJ2-3,TRBV29-1,TRBD1,.,TGCAGCGTTGAAACCGGGACAGGGGGTCCAGATACGCAGTATTTT,CSVETGTGGPDTQYF
14,TRBJ2-4,TRBV29-1,.,.,TGCAGCGTTGAAGGTCAGGGCGCGAAAAACATTCAGTACTTC,CSVEGQGAKNIQYF
12,TRBJ2-3,TRBV7-9,.,few,TGTGCCAGCAGCCCCCTATCAGATACGCAGTATTTT,CASSPLSDTQYF
14,TRBJ2-7,TRBV12-3/TRBV12-4,.,few,TGTGCCAGCAGACCGAGGGGGGGATGGATAGGGCAGTACTTC,CASRPRGGWIGQYF
15,TRBJ2-7,TRBV4-1,.,few,TGCGCCAGCAGCCAGCACGGGACCACCAATTACGAGCAGTACTTC,CASSQHGTTNYEQYF
14,TRBJ2-3,TRBV12-3/TRBV12-4,.,few,TGTGCCAGCAGTGAGAGTGGTCCCACAGATACGCAGTATTTT,CASSESGPTDTQYF
16,TRBJ2-6,TRBV29-1,TRBD1,few,TGCAGCGTCGTGGGACAGGACAACTCTGGGGCCAACGTCCTGACTTTC,CSVVGQDNSGANVLTF
15,TRBJ2-7,TRBV5-6,TRBD1,.,TGTGCCAGCAGCTCGGACAGGATCCCGTGGTACGAGCAGTACTTC,CASSSDRIPWYEQYF
16,TRBJ2-3,TRBV7-2,TRBD2,few,TGTGCCAGCAGCTTGGGACTAGCGGGGATCTTGGGAACGCAGTATTTT,CASSLGLAGILGTQYF
14,TRBJ2-5,TRBV11-2,.,few,TGTGCCAGCAGCTTAGAGGGCTCCCGGGAGACCCAGTACTTC,CASSLEGSRETQYF
13,TRBJ1-5,TRBV28,.,many,TGTGCCAGCAGTTCCTATAGCAATCAGCCCCAGCATTTT,CASSSYSNQPQHF
15,TRBJ2-1,TRBV6-2/TRBV6-3,.,few,TGTGCCAGCAGTTACCCGGAAAGCTGGGAAAATGAGCAGTTCTTC,CASSYPESWENEQFF
15,TRBJ2-7,TRBV6-1,TRBD1,.,TGTGCCAGCACTCAGACAGGGGGTGACACCTACGAGCAGTACTTC,CASTQTGGDTYEQYF
12,TRBJ1-2,TRBV10-3,.,few,TGTGCCATCAGTGAGAACAGGGATGGCTACACCTTC,CAISENRDGYTF
12,TRBJ2-7,TRBV12-3/TRBV12-4,.,many,TGTGCCAGCAGCCCCTCGGGGTACGAGCAGTACTTC,CASSPSGYEQYF
15,TRBJ2-7,TRBV7-2,.,.,TGTGCCAGCAGCTTGTACACCGGGGGCGGCTACGAGCAGTACTTC,CASSLYTGGGYEQYF
16,TRBJ2-3,TRBV12-3/TRBV12-4,TRBD1,many,TGTGCCAGCAGTTTACCGGGACAGGGGCCAGGAGATACGCAGTATTTT,CASSLPGQGPGDTQYF
13,TRBJ2-1,TRBV29-1,.,.,TGCAGCGTTGGGGGGCGCGCCTACAATGAGCAGTTCTTC,CSVGGRAYNEQFF
17,TRBJ2-5,TRBV11-2,TRBD2,.,TGTGCCAGCAGCCCGTACCCCCTTCGGACTAGCGTTGAGACCCAGTACTTC,CASSPYPLRTSVETQYF
15,TRBJ2-7,TRBV2,TRBD1,.,TGTGCCAGCAGCAACCGGGACAGCTTTCCCTACGAGCAGTACTTC,CASSNRDSFPYEQYF
12,TRBJ2-5,TRBV15,.,.,TGTGCCACCAGCAGAAAAGCTGAGACCCAGTACTTC,CATSRKAETQYF
13,TRBJ2-5,TRBV7-9,.,many,TGTGCCAGCAACCGCGTCCTAAGGGAGACCCAGTACTTC,CASNRVLRETQYF
13,TRBJ1-5,TRBV4-1,.,.,TGCGCCAGCAGCCCTTTTAGCAATCAGCCCCAGCATTTT,CASSPFSNQPQHF
14,TRBJ2-3,TRBV9,TRBD2,.,TGTGCCAGCAGCGGCGATGGGGGGGTTGATACGCAGTATTTT,CASSGDGGVDTQYF
13,TRBJ1-1,TRBV20-1,TRBD1,few,TGCAGTGCTCCTGACAGGGGGAACACTGAAGCTTTCTTT,CSAPDRGNTEAFF
14,TRBJ2-2,TRBV24-1,TRBD1,few,TGTGCCACCAGTCGGGACAGGAACACCGGGGAGCTGTTTTTT,CATSRDRNTGELFF
14,TRBJ2-1,TRBV29-1,.,.,TGCAGCGTTGAGATCGGGGACCTGATGTCGGAGCAGTTCTTC,CSVEIGDLMSEQFF
15,TRBJ2-3,TRBV4-1,TRBD1,few,TGCGCCAGCAGCCCGTGGACAGGGGAAGCAGATACGCAGTATTTT,CASSPWTGEADTQYF
13,TRBJ2-7,TRBV20-1,.,.,TGCAGTGTCATTACGGGACACTCCTACGAGCAGTACTTC,CSVITGHSYEQYF
14,TRBJ2-1,TRBV20-1,.,.,TGCAGTGCTAGAGATTCCGGCTCCCTTAATGAGCAGTTCTTC,CSARDSGSLNEQFF
16,TRBJ2-1,TRBV7-9,.,.,TGTGCCAGCAGCCAAGGGGGGACAGCAACCTACAATGAGCAGTTCTTC,CASSQGGTATYNEQFF
15,TRBJ1-6,TRBV5-1,TRBD1,few,TGCGCCAGCAGCTCGTTAGGACAGGGGGCTTCACCCCTCCACTTT,CASSSLGQGASPLHF
15,TRBJ2-1,TRBV20-1,TRBD2,.,TGCAGTGCTAGAGATTTCCGGGGAGGGTTCGATGAGCAGTTCTTC,CSARDFRGGFDEQFF
15,TRBJ2-7,TRBV5-6,TRBD1,.,TGTGCCAGCAGCTTGTCACCCGGACAGGGCGGCGAGCAGTACTTC,CASSLSPGQGGEQYF
18,TRBJ2-7,TRBV4-2,TRBD1,few,TGTGCCAGCAGCCCGCACCCCCCGGGACAGGGGATCTCCTACGAGCAGTACTTC,CASSPHPPGQGISYEQYF
17,TRBJ2-1,TRBV12-3/TRBV12-4,TRBD2,few,TGTGCCAGCAGTTTGGTGGGGCGGGGGAGCTCCTACAATGAGCAGTTCTTC,CASSLVGRGSSYNEQFF
16,TRBJ2-2,TRBV4-1,.,few,TGCGCCAGCAGCCAAGGATTAGCTGGGGTCACCGGGGAGCTGTTTTTT,CASSQGLAGVTGELFF
16,TRBJ2-1,TRBV20-1,.,few,TGCAGTGCTAGAGAGCCCCATCCGACTAGCTACAATGAGCAGTTCTTC,CSAREPHPTSYNEQFF
13,TRBJ2-7,TRBV4-1,.,few,TGTGCCAGCAGCCAAGTAGGGTCCTACGAGCAGTACTTC,CASSQVGSYEQYF
14,TRBJ1-2,TRBV7-9,.,few,TGTGCCAGCAGCTTACAGGGGTTAGTGGATGGCTACACCTTC,CASSLQGLVDGYTF
16,TRBJ2-1,TRBV20-1,TRBD2,few,TGCAGTGCTAGAGATCTATTAGCGGGGGCCAGCAATGAGCAGTTCTTC,CSARDLLAGASNEQFF
15,TRBJ2-7,TRBV6-5,.,few,TGTGCCAGCAGTTACTCCCGGACCGAGTTCTTCGAGCAGTACTTC,CASSYSRTEFFEQYF
15,TRBJ2-5,TRBV5-1,TRBD2,few,TGCGCCAGCAGCTTATGGGAGGGAACCCAAGAGACCCAGTACTTC,CASSLWEGTQETQYF
14,TRBJ2-3,TRBV12-3/TRBV12-4,.,.,TGTGCCAGCAGTTTGGGGGCCCTCACAGATACGCAGTATTTT,CASSLGALTDTQYF
16,TRBJ2-7,TRBV7-9,.,.,TGTGCCAGCAGCCCCGGACTTGGGGGCGCGGCCTACGAGCAGTACTTC,CASSPGLGGAAYEQYF
16,TRBJ2-2,TRBV11-2,TRBD2,.,TGTGCCAGCAGGGGGATAGCGGGGACCCGGGGCGGGGAGCTGTTTTTT,CASRGIAGTRGGELFF
14,TRBJ2-4,TRBV6-1,.,.,TGTGCCAGCAGTGAAAGCGGCTACTCAAACATTCAGTACTTC,CASSESGYSNIQYF
14,TRBJ2-3,TRBV28,TRBD1,.,TGTGCCAGTCGTCCCGGGACAGGGACAGATACGCAGTATTTT,CASRPGTGTDTQYF
14,TRBJ2-5,TRBV12-3/TRBV12-4,TRBD2,few,TGTGCCAGCAGTTCGAGACTAGCGGGAGAGACCCAGTACTTC,CASSSRLAGETQYF
16,TRBJ1-2,TRBV6-1,TRBD1,.,TGTGCCAGCAGTGAAAACGTCGCAGGGGGAGTCTATGGCTACACCTTC,CASSENVAGGVYGYTF